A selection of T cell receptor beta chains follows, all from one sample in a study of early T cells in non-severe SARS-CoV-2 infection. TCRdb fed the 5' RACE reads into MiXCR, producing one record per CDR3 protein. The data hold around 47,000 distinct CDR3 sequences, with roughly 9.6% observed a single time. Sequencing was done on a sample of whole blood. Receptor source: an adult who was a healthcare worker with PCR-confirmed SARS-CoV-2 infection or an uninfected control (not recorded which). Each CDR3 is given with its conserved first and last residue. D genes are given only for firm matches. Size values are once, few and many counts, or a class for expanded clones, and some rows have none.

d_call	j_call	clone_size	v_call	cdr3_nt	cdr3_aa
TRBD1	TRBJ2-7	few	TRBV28	TGTGCCAGCAGCCTGACAGGGGTTTACGAGCAGTACTTC	CASSLTGVYEQYF
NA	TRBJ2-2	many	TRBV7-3	TGTGCCAGCAGTTCTTTTCAGGGGTCCGGGGAGCTGTTTTTT	CASSSFQGSGELFF
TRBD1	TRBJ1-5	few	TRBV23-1	TGCGCCAGCAACCGCCTCGGACAGGGAGATAATCAGCCCCAGCATTTT	CASNRLGQGDNQPQHF
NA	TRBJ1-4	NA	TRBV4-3	TGCGCCAGCAGCCAAGAAGTGGCAGAATCCCTCGCAACTAATGAAAAACTGTTTTTT	CASSQEVAESLATNEKLFF
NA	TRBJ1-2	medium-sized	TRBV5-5	TGTGCCAGCAGCTTGGATTCGCAGTATGGCTACACCTTC	CASSLDSQYGYTF
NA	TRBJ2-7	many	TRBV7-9	TGTGCCAGCAGGTCAACACTAAGGGGTAGCTCCTACGAGCAGTACTTC	CASRSTLRGSSYEQYF
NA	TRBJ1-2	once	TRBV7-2	TGTGCCAGCAGCTTCGAGAACTATGGCTACACCTTC	CASSFENYGYTF
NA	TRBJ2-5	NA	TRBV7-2	TGTGCCAGCAGCTTACCGCGAAGAATGGGCGAGACCCAGTACTTC	CASSLPRRMGETQYF
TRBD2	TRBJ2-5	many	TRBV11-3	TGTGCCAGCAGCCGGCGGACTAGCGGGGAGGGGACCCAGTACTTC	CASSRRTSGEGTQYF
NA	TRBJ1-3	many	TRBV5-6	TGTGCCAGCAGCTTCCCGGACGGGGGTTCTGGAAACACCATATATTTT	CASSFPDGGSGNTIYF
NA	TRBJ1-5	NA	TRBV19	TGTGCCAGTAGTTCAATGGACAGAGCGGCCGACCTCAATCAGCCCCAGCATTTT	CASSSMDRAADLNQPQHF
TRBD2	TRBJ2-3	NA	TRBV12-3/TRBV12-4	TGTGCCAGCAGTTTACCAGCGGGGTTAGATACGCAGTATTTT	CASSLPAGLDTQYF
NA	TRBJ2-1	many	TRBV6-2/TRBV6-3	TGTGCCAGCAGCAAAAGTACGTCCCGGAATGAGCAGTTCTTC	CASSKSTSRNEQFF
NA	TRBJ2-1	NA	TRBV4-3	TGCGCCAGCAGCCAAGTAGGCATTAGGGTTGAGCAGTTCTTC	CASSQVGIRVEQFF
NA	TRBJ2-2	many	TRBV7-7	TGTGCTAGCAGCCCCGCGCTTTCCCCCGGGGAGCTGTTTTTT	CASSPALSPGELFF
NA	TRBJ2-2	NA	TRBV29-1	TGCAGCGTTGAGGATGATAGCGGTACCGGGGAGCTGTTTTTT	CSVEDDSGTGELFF
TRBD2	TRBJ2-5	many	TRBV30	TGTGCCTGGAGTGTATTAATAGCGGGGGGGCGTGAGACCCAGTACTTC	CAWSVLIAGGRETQYF
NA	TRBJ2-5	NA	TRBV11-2	TGTGCCAGCAGCTTAGGTCGGGCAGAACAGACCCAGTACTTC	CASSLGRAEQTQYF
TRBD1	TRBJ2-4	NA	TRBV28	TGTGCCAGCAGTTTAAGGGGGCCGGCCAAAAACATTCAGTACTTC	CASSLRGPAKNIQYF
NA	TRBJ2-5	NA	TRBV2	TGTGCCAGCCGGGGTACACAAGAGACCCAGTACTTC	CASRGTQETQYF
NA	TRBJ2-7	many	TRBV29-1	TGCAGCGTTGAACAAAGGCGGCGGCAGTACTTC	CSVEQRRRQYF
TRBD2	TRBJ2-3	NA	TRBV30	TGTGCCTGGAGTGTGACTAGCGGGGGGGCCCATACGCAGAATTTT	CAWSVTSGGAHTQNF
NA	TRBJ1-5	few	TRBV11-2	TGTGCCAGCAGCCCAAACGGACAGATAAATCAGCCCCAGCATTTT	CASSPNGQINQPQHF
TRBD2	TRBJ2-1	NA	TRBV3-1	TGTGCCAGCAGCCGGTCAGCGGGGGGTTACAATGAGCAGTTCTTC	CASSRSAGGYNEQFF
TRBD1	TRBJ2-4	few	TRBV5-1	TGCGCCAGCAGCTTGACAGGGGCGCTAGCCAAAAACATTCAGTACTTC	CASSLTGALAKNIQYF
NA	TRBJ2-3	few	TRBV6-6	TGTGCCAGCAGTTTTCGTCGGACAGATACGCAGTATTTT	CASSFRRTDTQYF
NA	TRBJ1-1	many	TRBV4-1	TGCGCCAGCAGCCAACCGCTAGGGTTATACACTGAAGCTTTCTTT	CASSQPLGLYTEAFF
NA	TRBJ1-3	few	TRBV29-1	TGCAGCGTTGAACTTCGAAGTTCACCCAACGCCATATATTTT	CSVELRSSPNAIYF
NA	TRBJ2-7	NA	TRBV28	TGTGCCAGCAGTTTACCCTTTCATGGGGGGCCCTCCCAAATATACGAGCAGTACTTC	CASSLPFHGGPSQIYEQYF
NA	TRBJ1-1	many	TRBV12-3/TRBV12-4	TGTGCCAGCAGTCGCCGGGACCCTTTCTCTGAAGCTTTCTTT	CASSRRDPFSEAFF
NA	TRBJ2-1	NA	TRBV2	TGTGCCAGCAGGCCCCTCTCGGGCTTCGGAGGGTTCTTC	CASRPLSGFGGFF
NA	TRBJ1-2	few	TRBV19	TGTGCCAGTAGTATGGGTCCAGGGGAAGAGGGCTACACCTTC	CASSMGPGEEGYTF
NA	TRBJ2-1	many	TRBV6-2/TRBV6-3	TGTGCCAGCAGTCTTGGCTGGCCACAGTTCTTC	CASSLGWPQFF
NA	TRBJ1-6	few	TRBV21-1	TGTGCCAGCAGCAACCGGGACCGTCATTCACCCCTCCACTTT	CASSNRDRHSPLHF
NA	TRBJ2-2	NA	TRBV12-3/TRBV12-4	TGTGCCAGCGGTACAGGGATGAACACCGGGGAGCTGTTTTTT	CASGTGMNTGELFF
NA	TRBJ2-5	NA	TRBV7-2	TGTGCCAGCAGCGAGTCGAGGACCCAGTACTTC	CASSESRTQYF
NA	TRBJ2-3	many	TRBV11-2	TGTGCCAGCAGCCCCGAGGCAGATACGCAGTATTTT	CASSPEADTQYF
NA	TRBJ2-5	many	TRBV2	TGTGCCAGCAGTGATGGCCTTAGTGGGACCCAGTACTTC	CASSDGLSGTQYF
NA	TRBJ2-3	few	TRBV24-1	TGTGCCACCAGAAAGACAGCCAAAGATACGCAGTATTTT	CATRKTAKDTQYF
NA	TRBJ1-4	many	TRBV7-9	TGTGCCAGCAGCTTAGGGGGAACTAATGAAAAACTGTTTTTT	CASSLGGTNEKLFF
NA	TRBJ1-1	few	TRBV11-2	TGTGCCAGCAGCCTGAGGACTGAAGCTTTCTTT	CASSLRTEAFF
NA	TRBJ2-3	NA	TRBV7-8	TGTGCCAGCAGCTCTTTCGGAGCGCGGGGCACAGATACGCAGTATTTT	CASSSFGARGTDTQYF
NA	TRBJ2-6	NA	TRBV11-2	TGTGCCAGCAGCCCAGGACAGCGTGGGGCCAACGTCCTGACTTTC	CASSPGQRGANVLTF
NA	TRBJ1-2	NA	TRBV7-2	TGTGCCAGCAGCGGGATAAGAGACTATGGCTACACCTTC	CASSGIRDYGYTF
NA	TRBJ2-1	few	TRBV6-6	TGTGCCAGCAGTTACTCCCCCCGGGGCAATGAGCAGTTCTTC	CASSYSPRGNEQFF
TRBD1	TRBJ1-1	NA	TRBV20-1	TGCAGTGCTAGACCTACGAGGGGGCACACTGAAGCTTTCTTT	CSARPTRGHTEAFF
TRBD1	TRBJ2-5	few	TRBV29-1	TGCAGCGTATCTGACAGGGGAGGCAGAGAGACCCAGTACTTC	CSVSDRGGRETQYF
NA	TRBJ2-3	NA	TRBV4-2	TGTGCCAGCAGCCAAGTCGGGGAGGCAGATACGCAGTATTTT	CASSQVGEADTQYF
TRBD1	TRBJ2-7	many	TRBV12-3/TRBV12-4	TGTGCCAGCAGTTTAACAGGGGTTCTCTACGAGCAGTACTTC	CASSLTGVLYEQYF
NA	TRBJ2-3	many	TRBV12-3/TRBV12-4	TGTGCCAGCAGCATAGTGGGCCGCCCAGATACGCAGTATTTT	CASSIVGRPDTQYF
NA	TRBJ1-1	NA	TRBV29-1	NA	CSVEVGQGTFF